What follows are 6 T cell receptor beta chains derived from one specimen sequenced in a study of cytomegalovirus exposure and HLA in healthy donors. Primers for the PCR totalled 60 Vbeta and 13 Jbeta. The data were produced by immunoSEQ multiplex PCR, yet TCRdb's version contains in-frame clones alone and is incomplete. The sample holds some 130,000 clones, about 80% seen once. Sequencing input: PBMCs. The origin of the receptors is a man aged 30 to 39 in good health and CMV-seronegative.

V gene TRBV6-6 combines with J gene TRBJ2-7, with D maybe TRBD2 (5 bases). Deletions cut 9 bases from V and 0 bases from J, with 15 bases between. Germline CDR1 reads MNHNY; CDR2 reads SVGAGI (reference sequence). The CDR3 covers 14 residues. The CDR3 DNA is TGTGCCAGTGTCGAGGTAGCGAGCTCCTACGAGCAGTACTTC. Residues: CASVEVASSYEQYF.

The rearrangement joins TRBV30 to TRBJ2-3; 7 positions match TRBD1. CDR1 is GTSNPN, CDR2 SVGIG, per germline (reference sequence). V was pared by 2 bases and J by 3 bases, with 5 bases of the junction left unmatched. The CDR3 has 14 residues. The CDR3 nucleotides read TGTGCCTGGAGTAAGGGGACAGTAACAGATACGCAGTATTTT. Its translation: CAWSKGTVTDTQYF.

This sequence joins TRBV4-3 and TRBJ1-1, with D perhaps matching TRBD1 (5 bases). Germline V gene data show CDR1 as LGHNA and CDR2 as YSLEER. CDR3 length equals 13 residues. Trimming took off 0 bases at V and 7 bases at J, with 9 bases between the two ends. CDR3 in amino acids: CASSQDIGGEAFF. Written as DNA, the CDR3 is TGCGCCAGCAGCCAAGATATCGGGGGTGAAGCTTTCTTT.

J is TRBJ2-2 and V is TRBV6-6; D possibly corresponds to TRBD1 (5 bases). V lost 5 bases to trimming and J lost 7 bases, with 11 bases between them. Germline lookup yields CDR1 MNHNY and CDR2 SVGAGI (reference sequence). The CDR3 totals 13 residues. The CDR3 spells CASSGAGIGELFF. The DNA for the CDR3 is TGTGCCAGCAGTGGGGCAGGAATCGGGGAGCTGTTTTTT.

This clone has more than one count but fewer than ten. In DNA form, the CDR3 reads TGTGCCAGTAGTTTATTCGCGGGGCTAGCGGGAGGAGGGGATGAGCAGTTCTTC. This sequence encodes CASSLFAGLAGGGDEQFF. V is TRBV19 and J is TRBJ2-1, with 11 bases that match TRBD2. With V trimmed by 5 bases and J by 8 bases, 17 bases remained unmatched. Germline V lookup: CDR1 LNHDA, CDR2 SQIVND (reference sequence). The CDR3 covers 18 residues.

This chain joins TRBV30 and TRBJ1-5; a weak D match, TRBD1 (5 bases). CDR3 length: 14 amino acids. Trimming removed 0 bases at V and 9 bases at J, with 15 bases between. CDR1 is GTSNPN, CDR2 SVGIG, per germline (reference sequence). CDR3 sequence: CAWSVRQGGPPQHF. The DNA for the CDR3 is TGTGCCTGGAGTGTACGGCAGGGAGGGCCGCCCCAGCATTTT.